Below are 2 T cell receptor beta chains sequenced from a single sample in a study of molecular identifiers for immune sequencing clone quantification. TCRdb reprocessed the PCR reads via MiXCR and lists one record per CDR3 protein. The sample includes about 300,000 distinct CDR3 sequences, about 22% of them seen just once. The sample was naive CD8+ T cells from blood, with Jurkat cell RNA spiked in. Noted subset: FACS-sorted CD8+CD4-CCR7+CD45RA+ naive T cells. All receptors derive from a human donor in good health. Some libraries in this study had Jurkat cell RNA spiked in.

This clonotype was detected a few times. This chain connects TRBV5-4 to TRBJ2-7; D is unclear. CDR3 length: 12 residues. CDR1 and CDR2 from the germline V gene are SGHNT and YYREEE (reference sequence). Trimming cost V 2 bases and J 1 base, with 4 bases left between them. The CDR3 DNA reads as TGTGCCAGCAGCTTTTATTCCTACGAGCAGTACTTC. It codes for CASSFYSYEQYF.

This clonotype was picked up many times. CDR3 sequence reads: CASSSGFNRGPPSTDTQYF. Here the CDR3 DNA reads TGTGCCAGCAGTTCGGGCTTTAACAGGGGGCCTCCTAGCACAGATACGCAGTATTTT. The chain links TRBV6-8 to TRBJ2-3, with TRBD1 identical over 9 bases. The CDR3 runs to 19 residues. With 4 bases clipped from V and 0 bases from J, the junction kept 14 bases outside the gene matches. CDR1 MNHGY and CDR2 SAAAGT come from the germline V gene.